The 22 T cell receptor beta chains below were found in one sample sequenced in a study of cytomegalovirus exposure and HLA in healthy donors. Vbeta (60) and Jbeta (13) primers were used in the PCR. This table comes from immunoSEQ multiplex PCR, and its TCRdb copy is limited to in-frame clones, with some not included. The table records 91,000 or so clones, more than 75% of them present only once. The specimen sequenced was PBMCs. The receptor source for this set is a young man in good health and CMV-seropositive.

The chain carries TRBV6-6 and TRBJ2-1, with 7 bases lining up with TRBD1. With V trimmed by 5 bases and J by 6 bases, 10 bases remained unmatched. The germline V gene encodes CDR1 MNHNY and CDR2 SVGAGI (reference sequence). This CDR3 is built from 15 residues. CDR3 residues: CASSRQGGAFNEQFF. The DNA for the CDR3 is TGTGCCAGCAGTAGACAGGGTGGTGCGTTCAATGAGCAGTTCTTC.

This clone was counted a single time. The rearrangement joins TRBV6-5 to TRBJ2-7, with D possibly TRBD2 on 6 matching bases. V lost 6 bases and J 9 bases, leaving 18 bases between the germline ends. This CDR3 is built from 13 residues. Germline V lookup: CDR1 MNHEY, CDR2 SVGAGI. The CDR3 nucleotides are TGTGCCAGCAGCCGGGACTCACCCCCAGGGCAGTACTTC. Translating it yields CASSRDSPPGQYF.

There are a few counts of this clone. The V and J genes are TRBV11-1 and TRBJ2-1; 11 bases align to TRBD1. The CDR3 runs 15 residues. Germline V gene sequence: CDR1 SGHAT, CDR2 FQDESV (reference sequence). The V and J ends lost 5 bases and 7 bases, in that order; junction bases with no gene match: 7. CDR3 loop: CASSPGDRGRNEQFF. CDR3 nucleotides: TGTGCCAGCAGCCCGGGGGACAGGGGGAGGAATGAGCAGTTCTTC.

The rearrangement links TRBV7-2 to TRBJ2-3, with 10 bases fitting TRBD2. The germline V gene encodes CDR1 SGHTA and CDR2 FQGNSA. This CDR3 spans 15 amino acids. V lost 5 bases and J lost 0; bases outside the gene matches: 2. Here the CDR3 reads CASSRSGRSTDTQYF. The CDR3 region has the DNA TGTGCCAGCAGCCGTAGCGGGAGGAGCACAGATACGCAGTATTTT.

The genes are TRBV7-6 and TRBJ1-1; D is possibly TRBD1 (5 bases). Trimming removed 5 bases at V and 4 bases at J, with 14 bases between. Germline loops: CDR1 SGHVS, CDR2 FNYEAQ. This CDR3 spans 14 amino acids. The DNA of the CDR3 is TGTGCCAGCAGCCAACAGGTTTTTGGCACTGAAGCTTTCTTT. This encodes CASSQQVFGTEAFF.

V usage is TRBV5-3 and J usage is TRBJ1-1; 8 bases agree with TRBD1. TRBV5-3 is known as an ORF, though its function is uncertain. The CDR3 consists of 21 residues. After removal of 1 base from V and 0 bases from J, the junction contained 20 bases not matched to a gene. CDR3 in amino acids: CARSLPKLACGQGRLNTEAFF. The CDR3 coding sequence is TGTGCCAGAAGCTTGCCTAAATTAGCCTGCGGACAGGGAAGATTGAACACTGAAGCTTTCTTT.

DNA of the CDR3: TGCGCCAGCAGCGATTGGGACAGGGGCGAGCAGTACTTC. Its translation: CASSDWDRGEQYF. J is TRBJ2-7 and V is TRBV4-3; 10 nucleotides line up with TRBD1. The CDR3 runs 13 residues. V dropped 5 bases and J dropped 6; count of bases not matched to a gene: 4. Germline V gene sequence: CDR1 LGHNA, CDR2 YSLEER.

The rearrangement uses TRBV4-1 and TRBJ2-2; 15 positions match TRBD2. Losses at the gene ends were 4 bases for V and 0 bases for J; bases not matched to a gene: 6. The CDR3 is 19 residues long. Per the germline V gene, CDR1 is MGHRA and CDR2 is YSYEKL. CDR3 sequence: CASSRQGLAGGANTGELFF. DNA for the CDR3: TGCGCCAGCAGCCGCCAGGGACTAGCGGGGGGCGCGAACACCGGGGAGCTGTTTTTT.

CDR3 nucleotide sequence: TGTGCCAGCAGTGAAAGGGGGTTCTATGGCTACACCTTC. Amino acid sequence: CASSERGFYGYTF. V is TRBV6-1 and J is TRBJ1-2; D is perhaps TRBD1 (6 bases). Trimming shortened V by 2 bases and J by 4 bases, and 8 bases separated the two germline ends. There are 13 residues in the CDR3. Germline CDR1 MNHNS, CDR2 SASEGT.

In this sample, this clone turned up a few times. The genes are TRBV9 and TRBJ1-1, with D tentatively TRBD1 (5 bases). This CDR3 is 14 amino acids long. CDR1 and CDR2 from the germline V gene are SGDLS and YYNGEE. V shed 4 bases and J shed 8 bases, with 18 bases lying between them. DNA for the CDR3: TGTGCCAGCAGCCCATCCGCAGGGTTGCGAGAAGCTTTCTTT. It encodes CASSPSAGLREAFF.

This chain uses TRBV28 with TRBJ2-5; D is undetermined. V was shortened by 4 bases and J by 0 bases, with 12 bases between the two germline ends. This CDR3 region has 15 residues. Per the germline V gene, CDR1 is MDHEN and CDR2 is SYDVKM. The chain's CDR3 is CASSSPRSYQETQYF. Written as DNA, the CDR3 is TGTGCCAGCAGTTCCCCCAGGTCGTACCAAGAGACCCAGTACTTC.

The chain is built from TRBV2 and TRBJ2-3, with 10 bases fitting TRBD2. Germline trimming cut 4 bases from V and 1 base from J; bases unmatched to any gene: 5. The germline V gene has CDR1 SNHLY and CDR2 FYNNEI. This CDR3 has 16 residues. The CDR3 nucleotides are TGTGCCAGCAGTGGCCTTGGACTAGCGGGCACAGATACGCAGTATTTT. This codes for CASSGLGLAGTDTQYF.

The CDR3: CASSLASGYEQFF. CDR3 nucleotide sequence: TGCGCCAGCAGCTTGGCTTCTGGCTATGAGCAGTTCTTC. This chain connects TRBV5-1 to TRBJ2-1; D unresolved. The length of the CDR3 is 13 residues. Germline CDR1 SGHRS, CDR2 YFSETQ. Trimming removed 0 bases at V and 8 bases at J, with 9 bases between.

This clone showed up many times. This chain connects TRBV5-1 to TRBJ1-1; D is perhaps TRBD1 (5 bases). Germline V CDR1 and CDR2: SGHRS, YFSETQ. This CDR3 is 15 amino acids long. Trimming took off 0 bases at V and 3 bases at J, with 12 bases between the two ends. CDR3 amino acids: CASSLGLGRYTEAFF. The CDR3 DNA is TGCGCCAGCAGCTTGGGTCTGGGGCGATACACTGAAGCTTTCTTT. The whole variable domain, remainder taken from reference TRBV5-1 and TRBJ1-1, is KAGVTQTPRYLIKTRGQQVTLSCSPISGHRSVSWYQQTPGQGLQFLFEYFSETQRNKGNFPGRFSGRQFSNSRSEMNVSTLELGDSALYLCASSLGLGRYTEAFFGQGTRLTVV.

The chain combines TRBV15 with TRBJ2-7, with D maybe TRBD1 (5 bases). This CDR3 spans 15 amino acids. The V end lost 3 bases, the J end lost 1 base, and 13 bases lay between the germline ends. From germline, CDR1 is LNHNV and CDR2 YYDKDF (reference sequence). The CDR3 loop reads CATSSGQGQSYEQYV. The CDR3 DNA is TGTGCCACCAGCAGTGGACAAGGCCAGTCCTACGAGCAGTACGTC.

The chain has TRBV6-1 and TRBJ2-5; TRBD2 might be the D (6 bases). The J call may be in error: the DNA end matches TRBJ2-7 better. The CDR3 consists of 14 residues. Per germline, CDR1 MNHNS and CDR2 SASEGT. CDR3 amino acids: CASSWDRGLHEQYF. The CDR3 DNA is TGTGCCAGCAGCTGGGACCGGGGACTCCACGAGCAGTACTTC.

The V gene is TRBV15, the J gene TRBJ2-7; tentatively, D is TRBD2 (5 bases). The germline V and J ends were trimmed by 5 bases and 1 base, with 12 bases remaining between them. The CDR3 has 14 amino acids. Germline CDR1 LNHNV, CDR2 YYDKDF (reference sequence). The CDR3 loop reads CATSGVARSYEQYF. The CDR3 DNA is TGTGCCACCAGCGGAGTAGCGAGATCCTACGAGCAGTACTTC.

This chain links TRBV28 with TRBJ1-1; 7 bases align to TRBD1. The length of the CDR3 is 13 residues. Germline CDR1 is MDHEN and CDR2 is SYDVKM. The junction had 12 bases not matched to a gene; V was cut back by 10 bases and J by 7 bases. CDR3 residues: CATSTGKGVEAFF. The DNA for the CDR3 is TGTGCCACTTCGACAGGGAAGGGTGTTGAAGCTTTCTTT.

The chain combines TRBV10-3 with TRBJ2-5; D ambiguous. This CDR3 region has 12 residues. Trimming pared 3 bases from V and 8 bases from J, leaving 10 bases between. Germline CDR1 ENHRY, CDR2 SYGVKD. As DNA, the CDR3 is TGTGCCATCAGTGACGGTGGAGACACCCAGTACTTC. Amino acid sequence: CAISDGGDTQYF.

The chain joins TRBV28 to TRBJ2-7; TRBD1 is a possible D gene (5 bases). V was cut by 1 base and J by 7 bases, with 8 bases left in between. This CDR3 spans 12 amino acids. Germline lookup yields CDR1 MDHEN and CDR2 SYDVKM. CDR3 coding DNA: TGTGCCAGCAGTTTATCAGGGCGGGAGCAGTACTTC. This codes for CASSLSGREQYF. The variable domain in full, completed from reference TRBV28 and TRBJ2-7, reads DVKVTQSSRYLVKRTGEKVFLECVQDMDHENMFWYRQDPGLGLRLIYFSYDVKMKEKGDIPEGYSVSREKKERFSLILESASTNQTSMYLCASSLSGREQYFGPGTRLTVT.

The chain carries TRBV7-9 and TRBJ2-7; D not certain. Germline CDR1 SEHNR, CDR2 FQNEAQ (reference sequence). The CDR3 sequence is 13 residues long. V was cut by 0 bases and J by 7 bases, with 10 bases left in between. The CDR3 protein is CASSLAASAEQYF. CDR3 nucleotides: TGTGCCAGCAGCTTAGCGGCCAGCGCGGAGCAGTACTTC.

DNA of the CDR3: TGTGCCAGCAGCTTAGAACCACACGATGAGCAGTTCTTC. This sequence encodes CASSLEPHDEQFF. This sequence joins TRBV7-9 and TRBJ2-1; D unclear. The CDR3 covers 13 residues. Trimming pared 1 base from V and 8 bases from J, leaving 9 bases between. CDR1 is SEHNR, CDR2 FQNEAQ, per germline (reference sequence).